This T cell receptor (beta chain) was documented in a study of cytomegalovirus exposure and HLA in healthy donors. This CDR3 is 11 amino acids long. CDR1 is GTSNPN, CDR2 SVGIG, per germline (reference sequence). Study outcomes and limitations: The Asian-associated ancestry cluster reportedly had fewer N-insertions than the roughly 670-donor mean in a later analysis. A few of the chains that were CMV-associated were confirmed in vitro to be specific for CMV antigens.

A word on this clone: Its antigen remains unidentified. At one end, the junction sequence differs from germline, possibly due to a read error.

Primers: 60 Vbeta forward and 13 Jbeta reverse. Clones were sequenced by immunoSEQ multiplex PCR, and TCRdb holds only the in-frame ones, with some missing. The repertoire holds approximately 100,000 clones, 70% to 80% seen once, with approximately 12% in the top ten. This TCR came from a woman in her thirties or forties in good health and CMV-seropositive. The chain has TRBV30 and TRBJ2-3, with no clear D. Sample: PBMCs. The CDR3 loop reads CAWAITAQRDF. CDR3 in DNA: TGTGCCTGGGCTATAACGGCCCAACGGGATTTT.